Presented here are 13 T cell receptor beta chains from one specimen sequenced in a study of blood T cell repertoires in COVID-19. TCRdb's table, derived via immunoSEQ multiplex PCR, lists solely in-frame clones and lacks some. The data contain 130,000 to 150,000 clones, about 87% of them singletons. The specimen was peripheral blood. The receptors derive from a woman in her fifties or sixties with acute or convalescent COVID-19.

This clone was picked up one time. The chain carries TRBV6-5 and TRBJ2-2; perhaps TRBD2 as D (6 bases). Germline V CDR1 and CDR2: MNHEY, SVGAGI. CDR3 size: 14 residues. With 7 bases removed from V and 6 bases from J, the gap between germline ends came to 15 bases. The CDR3 DNA reads TGTGCCAGCAACCCGGGATCGGGGGCCGGGGAGCTGTTTTTT. Amino acid sequence: CASNPGSGAGELFF.

This CDR3 is CSASPLGGGARDTQYF. The CDR3 coding sequence is TGCAGTGCTAGTCCCCTGGGCGGGGGGGCCAGAGATACGCAGTATTTT. This chain uses TRBV20-1 with TRBJ2-3, with TRBD2 identical over 9 bases. The CDR3 is 16 amino acids. CDR1 is DFQATT, CDR2 SNEGSKA, per germline (reference sequence). J was trimmed by 5 bases and V by 3 bases; bases with no gene match: 12.

This clone appeared a single time. A junction boundary mismatches the germline segment, possibly from a read error. The chain employs TRBV7-2 and TRBJ2-1; TRBD2 matches at 8 bases. CDR3 length equals 16 residues. Germline assignment: CDR1 SGHTA and CDR2 FQGNSA. The CDR3 region has the DNA TGTGCCAGCAGCCTAGCACTAGTAGCGGGATACGATGAGCAGTTCTTC. Translated, it gives CASSLALVAGYDEQFF.

The genes are TRBV7-3 and TRBJ2-7, with 10 bases identical to TRBD1. Germline trimming cut 4 bases from V and 4 bases from J; bases unmatched to any gene: 7. The CDR3 spans 15 residues. Germline CDR1 is SGHTA and CDR2 is FQGTGA. The CDR3 DNA sequence: TGTGCCAGCAGCTCCCCGGGACAGGGGATATACGAGCAGTACTTC. As protein: CASSSPGQGIYEQYF.

The chain carries TRBV5-1 and TRBJ2-7, with 8 bases that match TRBD2. CDR1 is SGHRS and CDR2 is YFSETQ in the germline V gene. The CDR3 length is 13 residues. Trimming at V came to 0 bases and at J to 6 bases, leaving 2 bases not matched to a gene. The CDR3 here is CASSLGREGEQYF. CDR3 nucleotide sequence: TGCGCCAGCAGCTTGGGTCGGGAGGGCGAGCAGTACTTC.

The chain carries TRBV9 and TRBJ1-1; D unclear. The germline V and J ends were trimmed by 0 bases and 11 bases, with 11 bases remaining between them. Per the germline V gene, CDR1 is SGDLS and CDR2 is YYNGEE. CDR3 length: 12 amino acids. The CDR3: CASSVGEGGAFF. Written as DNA, the CDR3 is TGTGCCAGCAGCGTAGGGGAGGGTGGGGCTTTCTTT. The whole variable domain, filled in from reference TRBV9 and TRBJ1-1, reads DSGVTQTPKHLITATGQRVTLRCSPRSGDLSVYWYQQSLDQGLQFLIQYYNGEERAKGNILERFSAQQFPDLHSELNLSSLELGDSALYFCASSVGEGGAFFGQGTRLTVV.

The CDR3 nucleotides read TGTGCCAGCAGCAGGGGTCAGAGGGACACAGATACGCAGTATTTT. Its translation is CASSRGQRDTDTQYF. This sequence joins TRBV6-5 and TRBJ2-3; weak D call: TRBD1 (6 bases). The V gene lost 6 bases and the J gene lost 2 bases, with 15 bases spanning the gap. This CDR3 contains 15 residues. Germline CDR1 MNHEY, CDR2 SVGAGI.

V usage is TRBV12-3 or TRBV12-4 and J usage is TRBJ2-7, with 10 bases matching TRBD1. The V gene end was trimmed by 6 bases and the J gene end by 3 bases; junction bases not matched to a gene: 2. The CDR3 loop spans 13 amino acids. The CDR3 nucleotides read TGTGCCAGCAGGGGACAGGGGCTCTACGAGCAGTACTTC. Translating gives CASRGQGLYEQYF.

The chain employs TRBV7-9 and TRBJ2-3, with 9 nucleotides matching TRBD1. The CDR3 is 15 amino acids. Germline-derived CDR1 and CDR2 are SEHNR and FQNEAQ (reference sequence). V was pared by 5 bases and J by 1 base, with 4 bases of the junction left unmatched. The CDR3 sequence: CASSRGQGGTDTQYF. The CDR3 DNA reads TGTGCCAGCAGCCGGGGACAGGGAGGCACAGATACGCAGTATTTT.

The chain uses TRBV7-9 and TRBJ2-3, with TRBD2 identical over 14 bases. J was trimmed by 5 bases and V by 5 bases; bases with no gene match: 6. The length of the CDR3 is 16 residues. Germline CDR1 is SEHNR and CDR2 is FQNEAQ (reference sequence). The CDR3 DNA follows: TGTGCCAGCAGCGGGGGACTAGCGGGGGCCCTAGATACGCAGTATTTT. The encoded protein is CASSGGLAGALDTQYF.

The chain combines TRBV25-1 with TRBJ1-6; TRBD1 matches 7 bases. With 5 bases clipped from V and 10 bases from J, the junction kept 8 bases outside the gene matches. The CDR3 has 14 amino acids. Germline V gives CDR1 MGHDK, CDR2 SYGVNS. The DNA of the CDR3 is TGTGCCAGCAGTACCGACAGGGTGAGGTCACCCCTCCACTTT. It specifies CASSTDRVRSPLHF.

In its sample, this clone was seen once. The V and J genes are TRBV3-1 (or the pseudogene TRBV3-2) and TRBJ2-7, with TRBD2 matching 9 bases. Unmatched junction bases numbered 13, after V lost 3 bases and J lost 4 bases. Germline V gene sequence: CDR1 LGHDT, CDR2 YNNKEL (reference sequence). The CDR3 totals 17 residues. CDR3 nucleotides: TGTGCCAGCAGCCACCTAAAGCGAAGCGGGGGGAAATACGAGCAGTACTTC. Translating it yields CASSHLKRSGGKYEQYF.

The CDR3 nucleotides are TGTGCCAGCAGCTCGGGCGGGAGGAGCGACTACGAGCAGTACTTC. Amino acids: CASSSGGRSDYEQYF. This chain connects TRBV5-4 to TRBJ2-7; 8 bases map to TRBD2. Germline CDR1 reads SGHNT; CDR2 reads YYREEE (reference sequence). The CDR3 runs to 15 residues. The V gene end was trimmed by 3 bases and the J gene end by 3 bases; junction bases not matched to a gene: 8.